A single sample gave rise to the 4 T cell receptor beta chains below, sequenced in a study of blood T cells in healthy people across ages. Primers used in a second PCR of roughly 6 to 11 cycles were a sample-barcoded 5' primer and a J-beta primer mix. TCRdb passed the 5' RACE reads through MiXCR, listing each CDR3 protein once. The sample lists approximately 940,000 distinct CDR3 sequences; about 48% were seen once. Sequenced input: blood. The receptors stem from a man aged 25 to 40 in good health.

This clonotype was observed at least ten times. V usage is TRBV5-1 and J usage is TRBJ2-3; the match to TRBD2 covers 13 bases. Germline V gene lookup returns CDR1 SGHRS and CDR2 YFSETQ. The V and J ends lost 3 bases and 4 bases, in that order; junction bases with no gene match: 5. The CDR3 has 16 amino acids. The chain's CDR3 is CASSSATSGGADTQYF. CDR3 bases: TGCGCCAGCAGCTCCGCTACTAGCGGGGGGGCAGATACGCAGTATTTT.

The chain is built from TRBV20-1 and TRBJ2-3, with 10 nucleotides matching TRBD2. The CDR3 is made up of 13 amino acids. Germline loops: CDR1 DFQATT, CDR2 SNEGSKA (reference sequence). The J segment lost 4 bases and the V segment lost 5 bases, leaving 3 bases of the junction unmatched. The CDR3 DNA follows: TGCAGTGCTCTGAGCGGGGGGGCAGATACGCAGTATTTT. It encodes CSALSGGADTQYF.

This CDR3 is CASSEGAEGAEAFF. The DNA for the CDR3 is TGTGCCAGCAGCGAAGGCGCGGAGGGCGCTGAAGCTTTCTTT. V is TRBV9 and J is TRBJ1-1, with D unresolved. The germline V and J ends were trimmed by 3 bases and 6 bases, with 15 bases remaining between them. The CDR3 is 14 amino acids. CDR1 and CDR2 from the germline V gene are SGDLS and YYNGEE.

There are a few counts of this clonotype. The rearrangement joins TRBV7-2 to TRBJ2-7; 11 nucleotides line up with TRBD2. The V segment lost 0 bases and the J segment 7 bases; nucleotides outside the gene matches: 8. CDR1 and CDR2 from the germline V gene are SGHTA and FQGNSA. The CDR3 sequence is 16 residues long. The DNA for the CDR3 is TGTGCCAGCAGCTTAGCACCTACTAGCGGGGGCGGAGAGCAGTACTTC. It codes for CASSLAPTSGGGEQYF. Drawing the rest from reference TRBV7-2 and TRBJ2-7, the complete variable domain is GAGVSQSPSNKVTEKGKDVELRCDPISGHTALYWYRQSLGQGLEFLIYFQGNSAPDKSGLPSDRFSAERTGGSVSTLTIQRTQQEDSAVYLCASSLAPTSGGGEQYFGPGTRLTVT.